Listed below are T cell receptor beta chains from one sample, sequenced in a study of blood T cell repertoires in COVID-19. Some clones are missing from TCRdb's copy, which holds only in-frame ones; the method was immunoSEQ multiplex PCR. The sample lists about 330,000 clones; about 90% were seen once. The source material was PBMCs or T cells enriched from blood (not recorded which). The receptors were gathered from a woman in her twenties or thirties who had recovered from COVID-19. Both conserved end residues are part of each CDR3. The D gene is left open where the match is weak. Expanded clones get a size class; other rows say once, few or many, or leave the size out.

abundance,d_gene,j_gene,v_gene,CDR3nt,CDR3aa
-,TRBD1,TRBJ1-2,TRBV28,TGTGCCAGCAGTTTAGGATACAGGGGGGGGAACTATGGCTACACCTTC,CASSLGYRGGNYGYTF
few,-,TRBJ2-7,TRBV5-1,TGCGCCAGCAGCTTGGGGGGCACCTACGAGCAGTACTTC,CASSLGGTYEQYF
-,-,TRBJ2-3,TRBV19,TGTGCCAGTAGTATGGGGGGGCCCCGCACAGATACGCAGTATTTT,CASSMGGPRTDTQYF
-,TRBD1,TRBJ1-1,TRBV3-1/TRBV3-2,TGTGCCAGCAGTCAACGACAGGGACCTATGAACACTGAAGCTTTCTTT,CASSQRQGPMNTEAFF
-,-,TRBJ1-2,TRBV9,TGTGCCAGCAGCCAGGGGACAACCAACTATGGCTACACCTTC,CASSQGTTNYGYTF
few,-,TRBJ1-6,TRBV21-1,TGTGCTCCCTGGGAGGGTTGGAATTCACCCCTCCACTTT,CAPWEGWNSPLHF
-,TRBD2,TRBJ2-2,TRBV6-2/TRBV6-3,TGTGCCAGCAGCCGACTAGCGGAGCCCGGGGAGCTGTTTTTT,CASSRLAEPGELFF
-,-,TRBJ2-7,TRBV11-2,TGTGCCAGCAGCCCCATCCCCGGGGGCGAGCAGTACTTC,CASSPIPGGEQYF
-,-,TRBJ1-2,TRBV2,TGTGCCAGCAGTGAGGGGGGGGCATTTGGCTACACCTTC,CASSEGGAFGYTF
-,-,TRBJ1-5,TRBV4-3,TGCGCCAGCAGCCAAGATTCCCAGGGGATTCAGCCCCAGCATTTT,CASSQDSQGIQPQHF
-,TRBD2,TRBJ2-1,TRBV7-9,TGTGCCAGCAGCTCTCTAGCGGGGAACAATGAGCAGTTCTTC,CASSSLAGNNEQFF
-,TRBD2,TRBJ2-2,TRBV3-1/TRBV3-2,TGTGCCAGCAGCCAAGATCCGGGACTAGCGCCCCGGAGCGGGGAGCTGTTTTTT,CASSQDPGLAPRSGELFF
-,-,TRBJ1-1,TRBV2,TGTGCCAGCAGGGGTCCAGGGTGGACCACTGAAGCTTTCTTT,CASRGPGWTTEAFF